This TCR beta chain was identified in a study of T-cell reconstitution after alpha-beta-depleted transplantation in children. The CDR3 totals 14 residues. Trimming shortened V by 7 bases and J by 0 bases, and 12 bases separated the two germline ends. Germline values: CDR1 SGHVS, CDR2 FQNEAQ. During its preparation, the TCRbeta library received unique molecular identifiers. TCRdb called the PCR reads again in MiXCR, with one record for every CDR3 protein. The sample yields 55,000 to 85,000 distinct CDR3 sequences, around 9.9% seen once. This clonotype rates as medium-sized. The chain carries TRBV7-8 and TRBJ1-1, with unresolved D. The clonotype originates from a boy between 10 and 17 years old with acute myeloid leukemia, due to receive a stem cell transplant. This specimen consisted of PBMCs, obtained before TCRalphabeta/CD19-depleted stem cell transplant. The CDR3 spells CASTIQTLNTEAFF. The CDR3 DNA is TGTGCCAGCACCATCCAGACTTTGAACACTGAAGCTTTCTTT.